The 28 T cell receptor beta chains listed next were all sequenced from one sample in a study of T cells in Graves' hyperthyroidism and ophthalmopathy. Template material for amplifying TCR beta CDR3 regions consisted of RNA transcripts. Primed by the HTBI set, a first-round RT-PCR was run on the TCR CDR3. One entry per CDR3 protein, called by TCRdb with MiXCR from the multiplex PCR reads. The table has about 250,000 distinct CDR3 sequences, 12% to 15% seen once; the top ten hold more than 30%. The source material was blood. The receptors derive from a woman aged 45 to 65 with Graves' hyperthyroidism that later progressed to Graves' ophthalmopathy.

The chain recombines TRBV20-1 with TRBJ1-2; D may be TRBD1 (5 bases). CDR3 length: 15 amino acids. The germline CDR1 and CDR2 sequences are DFQATT and SNEGSKA (reference sequence). The ends were cut back, 2 bases at V and 0 bases at J, with 13 bases in the middle. As DNA, the CDR3 is TGCAGTGCTAGACCTTGGGACGGTACTAACTATGGCTACACCTTC. Its translation: CSARPWDGTNYGYTF.

This clonotype was detected ten times or more. The genes are TRBV6-5 and TRBJ2-5; 8 positions match TRBD2. The CDR3 consists of 14 residues. J gave up 7 bases and V 3 bases, and 7 bases lay outside the gene matches. Germline CDR1 and CDR2: MNHEY and SVGAGI. For the CDR3, the DNA is TGTGCCAGCAGTTATGGGACTAGGGAGGCGACCCAGTACTTC. Translation gives CASSYGTREATQYF.

This clonotype was counted ten times or more. The rearrangement joins TRBV6-1 to TRBJ2-1, with D possibly TRBD2 on 6 matching bases. The CDR3 has 15 amino acids. Per the germline V gene, CDR1 is MNHNS and CDR2 is SASEGT. The V and J ends lost 5 bases and 5 bases respectively, with 16 bases between them. The CDR3 nucleotides read TGTGCCAGCAGTTATAACGGCGGACTAAACAATGAGCAGTTCTTC. The encoded protein is CASSYNGGLNNEQFF.

Ten or more counts support this clonotype. The chain uses TRBV14 and TRBJ2-7; TRBD2 is a possible D gene (6 bases). CDR1 and CDR2 from the germline V gene are SGHDN and FVKESK. The V end was cut by 4 bases, the J end by 0 bases, with 13 bases between. The CDR3 has 15 residues. The CDR3 protein is CASSLSPGDSYEQYF. CDR3 DNA sequence: TGTGCCAGCAGCCTATCACCGGGGGACTCCTACGAGCAGTACTTC.

The sample holds many counts of this clonotype. One junction end does not reproduce the germline sequence, and a read error may be involved. This chain links TRBV12-3 or TRBV12-4 with TRBJ1-2, with D unclear. The length of the CDR3 is 11 residues. The CDR3 protein is CASSRGGGQSF. The CDR3 DNA sequence: TGTGCCAGCAGCCGGGGTGGTGGTCAGTCCTTC.

Ten or more counts support this clonotype. The gene calls are TRBV20-1 and TRBJ2-3; 14 bases are shared with TRBD2. Unmatched junction bases numbered 7, after V lost 5 bases and J lost 6 bases. Germline-derived CDR1 and CDR2 are DFQATT and SNEGSKA (reference sequence). The CDR3 runs 15 residues. CDR3 amino acids: CSAPGLAGEMDTQYF. DNA for the CDR3: TGCAGTGCTCCGGGACTAGCGGGAGAGATGGATACGCAGTATTTT.

This clonotype was recorded many times. Here the CDR3 reads CAWSAMRNEQYF. CDR3 sequence (DNA): TGTGCCTGGAGTGCCATGAGGAACGAGCAGTACTTC. The chain has TRBV30 and TRBJ2-7; D remains ambiguous. The V gene's germline CDR1 is GTSNPN and CDR2 SVGIG (reference sequence). Between the trimmed V and J ends, which lost 1 base and 5 bases, there was a span of 9 bases. This CDR3 contains 12 residues.

This clonotype has ten or more counts. The chain is built from TRBV20-1 and TRBJ1-4, with 9 bases fitting TRBD1. The junction had 8 bases not matched to a gene; V was cut back by 4 bases and J by 8 bases. CDR1 DFQATT and CDR2 SNEGSKA come from the germline V gene (reference sequence). The CDR3 runs to 14 residues. In DNA, the CDR3 is TGCAGTGCTACCGCGGGGACAGGGCCAGAAAAACTGTTTTTT. This sequence encodes CSATAGTGPEKLFF.

This clonotype came up a few times. The gene calls are TRBV9 and TRBJ2-2, with TRBD2 matching over 15 bases. This CDR3 comprises 20 residues. Germline assignment: CDR1 SGDLS and CDR2 YYNGEE. V was clipped by 1 base and J by 3 bases; unmatched bases: 10. Here the CDR3 reads CASSVTAGLAGGPYTGELFF. CDR3 nucleotide sequence: TGTGCCAGCAGCGTAACCGCCGGACTAGCGGGAGGGCCTTACACCGGGGAGCTGTTTTTT.

The table lists this clonotype with a few counts. The V gene is TRBV5-1, the J gene TRBJ2-5; 8 bases match TRBD1. The CDR3 has 14 amino acids. V shed 2 bases, J shed 5 bases, and the junction held 5 bases outside the gene matches. Per the germline V gene, CDR1 is SGHRS and CDR2 is YFSETQ. The CDR3 DNA is TGCGCCAGCAGCTTTCAGGGGGCAGGGGAGACCCAGTACTTC. Translated, it gives CASSFQGAGETQYF.

The gene calls are TRBV30 and TRBJ1-4; 8 bases match TRBD1. This CDR3 contains 14 residues. Germline assignment: CDR1 GTSNPN and CDR2 SVGIG (reference sequence). V gave up 5 bases and J gave up 0 bases; unmatched junction bases: 2. The CDR3 sequence: CAWGQGPTNEKLFF. CDR3 nucleotides: TGTGCCTGGGGACAGGGACCAACTAATGAAAAACTGTTTTTT.

This clonotype was recorded many times. The J gene is TRBJ2-1, the V gene TRBV28; 8 nucleotides align to TRBD1. The CDR3 has 16 amino acids. CDR1 MDHEN and CDR2 SYDVKM come from the germline V gene. V lost 6 bases and J lost 12; bases outside the gene matches: 19. DNA of the CDR3: TGTGCCAGCAGCAGCCTCCGGGACAGGAATTACAATTGGCAGTTCTTC. Amino acids: CASSSLRDRNYNWQFF.

As DNA, the CDR3 is TGTGCCAGCAGCTCCCCCCAAGAAGGGCGGAGGGGCTCGAATGAGCAGTTCTTC. It specifies CASSSPQEGRRGSNEQFF. The chain carries TRBV5-4 and TRBJ2-1; TRBD2 is a possible D gene (6 bases). V lost 3 bases to trimming and J lost 7 bases, with 26 bases between them. Germline lookup yields CDR1 SGHNT and CDR2 YYREEE (reference sequence). This CDR3 spans 18 amino acids.

This clonotype was picked up many times. V gene TRBV6-1 combines with J gene TRBJ2-7; 8 bases fit TRBD1. Germline V lookup: CDR1 MNHNS, CDR2 SASEGT. CDR3 size: 15 residues. V was clipped by 6 bases and J by 0 bases; unmatched bases: 7. The CDR3 coding sequence is TGTGCCAGCAGGAAATGGACAGGGCGCTCCTACGAGCAGTACTTC. The encoded protein is CASRKWTGRSYEQYF.

The chain has TRBV3-1 and TRBJ2-3, with 10 bases fitting TRBD2. The V segment lost 4 bases and the J segment 4 bases; nucleotides outside the gene matches: 8. The length of the CDR3 is 16 residues. Germline V gene lookup returns CDR1 LGHDT and CDR2 YNNKEL (reference sequence). In DNA, the CDR3 is TGTGCCAGCAGCCGCGGGGCTAGCGGGAGCTCAGATACGCAGTATTTT. This sequence encodes CASSRGASGSSDTQYF.

This clonotype occurred a few times. The chain has TRBV10-1 and TRBJ1-1; TRBD1 matches 8 bases. Trimming took 1 base from V and 1 from J; bases not matched to a gene: 2. Germline V CDR1 and CDR2: WNHNN, SYGVQD (reference sequence). The CDR3 has 15 residues. As DNA, the CDR3 is TGCGCCAGCAGTGAGTTGACAGGGGCGAACACTGAAGCTTTCTTT. It translates to CASSELTGANTEAFF.

This clonotype has just a few counts. J is TRBJ2-7 and V is TRBV6-1, with 9 bases fitting TRBD1. This CDR3 is built from 14 residues. In germline, CDR1 is MNHNS, CDR2 SASEGT. V lost 4 bases to trimming and J lost 3 bases; unmatched junction nucleotides: 4. CDR3 nucleotide sequence: TGTGCCAGCAGTGTAGGGACAGGGAGCTACGAGCAGTACTTC. Translating gives CASSVGTGSYEQYF.

This rearrangement joins TRBV7-9 to TRBJ1-1; D is ambiguous. V was clipped by 3 bases and J by 5 bases, with 13 bases between them. The CDR3 length is 14 residues. The V gene's germline CDR1 is SEHNR and CDR2 FQNEAQ (reference sequence). CDR3 residues: CASSFFSGETEAFF. The CDR3 nucleotides read TGTGCCAGCAGCTTCTTCTCCGGGGAGACTGAAGCTTTCTTT. Together with reference TRBV7-9 and TRBJ1-1, the CDR3 gives the full variable domain: DTGVSQNPRHKITKRGQNVTFRCDPISEHNRLYWYRQTLGQGPEFLTYFQNEAQLEKSRLLSDRFSAERPKGSFSTLEIQRTEQGDSAMYLCASSFFSGETEAFFGQGTRLTVV.

J is TRBJ1-3 and V is TRBV7-3; possibly TRBD1 for D (6 bases). V was cut by 5 bases and J by 0 bases, with 11 bases left in between. Germline CDR1 and CDR2: SGHTA and FQGTGA. The CDR3 covers 15 residues. In DNA, the CDR3 is TGTGCCAGCAGCCCGCAGGGGAACTCTGGAAACACCATATATTTT. The encoded protein is CASSPQGNSGNTIYF.

This clonotype appeared many times. The chain uses TRBV11-2 and TRBJ1-1; D is possibly TRBD1 (5 bases). There are 12 residues in the CDR3. Germline V lookup: CDR1 SGHAT, CDR2 FQNNGV. Trimming removed 5 bases from V and 8 bases from J, with 12 bases in between. The CDR3 DNA reads TGTGCCAGCAGCCCATCGACAGTCGAAGCTTTCTTT. Its protein is CASSPSTVEAFF.

Remarks on this clonotype: A much larger clone lies a single base off, so this may be a read error. V and J are TRBV6-1 and TRBJ1-2, with a tentative D call TRBD1 (6 bases). The CDR3 is 14 amino acids. CDR1 and CDR2 (germline): MNHNS, SASEGT. CDR3 nucleotides: TGTGCCAGCAGTGAAAGTACGACAGGCTATGGCCACACCTTC. Its translation is CASSESTTGYGHTF.

This clonotype appeared a few times. This chain connects TRBV7-2 to TRBJ2-3; TRBD1 might be the D (5 bases). CDR3 size: 15 residues. CDR1 is SGHTA, CDR2 FQGNSA, per germline. Trimming removed 3 bases from V and 2 bases from J, with 12 bases in between. CDR3 DNA sequence: TGTGCCAGCAGCTTTAGACAGCGATACACAGATACGCAGTATTTT. Residues: CASSFRQRYTDTQYF.

This clonotype has at least ten counts. V gene TRBV3-1 combines with J gene TRBJ1-6; D is ambiguous. The CDR3 length is 18 residues. Trimming took 0 bases from V and 0 from J, leaving 12 bases between them. Germline CDR1 and CDR2: LGHDT and YNNKEL (reference sequence). The CDR3 region is CASSQEEGSSSYNSPLHF. The CDR3 nucleotides read TGTGCCAGCAGCCAAGAGGAGGGATCGAGCTCCTATAATTCACCCCTCCACTTT.

This clonotype appeared many times. This rearrangement joins TRBV11-3 to TRBJ1-1, with a tentative D call TRBD1 (5 bases). V lost 6 bases and J lost 3, with 20 bases in between. This CDR3 is built from 16 residues. Germline CDR1 SGHNT, CDR2 YENEEA. The CDR3 loop reads CASRSRDGGRYTEAFF. CDR3 bases: TGTGCCAGCAGATCCCGGGACGGCGGACGGTACACTGAAGCTTTCTTT.

This clonotype has a count of ten or more. J is TRBJ2-5 and V is TRBV30, with a possible D match to TRBD1 (5 bases). From germline, CDR1 is GTSNPN and CDR2 SVGIG (reference sequence). V gave up 3 bases and J gave up 4 bases, with 15 bases separating them. This CDR3 region has 14 residues. The chain's CDR3 is CAWSPGPRGETQYF. CDR3 nucleotides: TGTGCCTGGAGCCCGGGCCCAAGGGGAGAGACCCAGTACTTC.

Ten or more counts support this clonotype. V usage is TRBV18 and J usage is TRBJ2-7, with 10 positions matching TRBD1. V shed 2 bases and J 4 bases; nucleotides not matched to a gene: 5. The CDR3 has 15 residues. Per germline, CDR1 KGHSH and CDR2 LQKENI. The CDR3 DNA reads TGTGCCAGCTCACCAAGGACAGGGGGAATATACGAGCAGTACTTC. Its translation: CASSPRTGGIYEQYF. Together with reference TRBV18 and TRBJ2-7, the CDR3 gives the full variable domain: NAGVMQNPRHLVRRRGQEARLRCSPMKGHSHVYWYRQLPEEGLKFMVYLQKENIIDESGMPKERFSAEFPKEGPSILRIQQVVRGDSAAYFCASSPRTGGIYEQYFGPGTRLTVT.

This clonotype was picked up many times. CDR3 in amino acids: CASTQPATDEQFF. CDR3 in DNA: TGTGCCAGCACCCAACCCGCCACCGATGAGCAGTTCTTC. J is TRBJ2-1 and V is TRBV12-3 or TRBV12-4; no definite D call. CDR3 size: 13 residues. Trimming removed 7 bases from V and 8 bases from J, with 15 bases in between.

This clonotype was recorded many times. The chain is built from TRBV28 and TRBJ2-7; maybe TRBD1 (6 bases). The germline V gene encodes CDR1 MDHEN and CDR2 SYDVKM. The V and J ends lost 5 bases and 3 bases respectively, with 14 bases between them. This CDR3 is built from 14 residues. CDR3 loop: CASSDGQSGYEQYF. CDR3 nucleotides: TGTGCCAGCAGTGACGGACAGTCAGGCTACGAGCAGTACTTC.